The source of this TCR beta chain is a study of monozygotic twins with inflammatory bowel disease. Two nested PCRs, of 16 and 9 cycles, processed TCRalpha and TCRbeta cDNA. TCRdb reprocessed the 5' RACE reads; each CDR3 protein has one entry and no DNA is given. The sample features roughly 150,000 distinct CDR3 sequences, with about 2.7% in its top ten. Comment on this clonotype: Its specificity is not known.

Study results and caveats: The co-twins with IBD showed lower TCRbeta diversity (inverse Simpson) than their healthy siblings. Researchers report that IBD patients shared fewer clonotypes with others than healthy twins, especially amid disease activity.

The origin of this receptor is a human donor with ulcerative colitis or Crohn's disease, or a healthy co-twin of an affected twin (not recorded which). The specimen sequenced was blood.

CDR3 amino acids: CASTLRGLAGHNEQFF. The genes are TRBV6-1 and TRBJ2-1; TCRdb proposes TRBD2, but this gene call is untestable without DNA. The CDR3 has 16 residues. Germline V gives CDR1 MNHNS, CDR2 SASEGT.